This TCR beta chain was documented in a study of T-cell reconstitution after alpha-beta-depleted transplantation in children. A remark on this clonotype: Its specificity is not known.

Study results and caveats: T cells produced anew were the main source of T-cell counts and diversity one year after transplant. The study reportedly traced alpha-beta T cells about two months after transplant to several hundred expanded graft clones.

Using unique molecular identifiers, the investigators prepared the TCRbeta library. TCRdb re-called the PCR reads through MiXCR, storing one row per CDR3 protein. The repertoire holds approximately 980,000 distinct CDR3 sequences, with about 29% as singletons. This receptor was obtained from a boy under three years old who had a stem cell transplant for SCID, so the T cells may come from the graft donor. Sequences were derived from PBMCs, mostly from graft donor cells, sampled 360 days after TCRalphabeta/CD19-depleted stem cell transplant.

The DNA of the CDR3 is TGCAGTGTTTACCGGGACACTGAAGCTTTCTTT. It codes for CSVYRDTEAFF. The rearrangement joins TRBV20-1 to TRBJ1-1; D ambiguous. Germline CDR1 is DFQATT and CDR2 is SNEGSKA (reference sequence). This CDR3 contains 11 residues. V gave up 7 bases and J gave up 3 bases, with 9 bases separating them.